This T cell receptor beta chain comes out of a study of blood T cell repertoires in COVID-19. Measured with immunoSEQ multiplex PCR; TCRdb has only the in-frame clones, and not every one. The sample records some 90,000 clones, roughly 88% being singletons. V gave up 4 bases and J gave up 9 bases; unmatched junction bases: 2. The CDR3 is 12 residues long. Germline-derived CDR1 and CDR2 are MGHRA and YSYEKL. This TCR derives from a human donor in a cohort sampled during active COVID-19. The sequencing input was peripheral blood. The chain joins TRBV4-1 to TRBJ2-1; 8 bases line up with TRBD1. The CDR3 region has the DNA TGCGCCAGCAGCCCAGGGGGCCTTGAGCAGTTCTTC. This encodes CASSPGGLEQFF.